One sample yielded the 30 T cell receptor beta chains listed below, sequenced in a study of shared clonotypes between healthy human individuals. The protocol was immunoSEQ multiplex PCR, while the TCRdb copy is restricted to in-frame clones and leaves out a portion. The top ten hold approximately 0.13% of the sample, which has around 2,000,000 clones, roughly 94% seen once. The sample consisted of naive CD4+ T cells sorted from blood. Documented subset: CD45RA+ positively selected. These receptors came from a man between 18 and 29 years old in good health.

The V gene is TRBV6-6, the J gene TRBJ2-3; D might be TRBD2 (6 bases). Germline V lookup: CDR1 MNHNY, CDR2 SVGAGI (reference sequence). V lost 6 bases to trimming and J lost 0 bases, with 16 bases between them. The CDR3 extends over 16 amino acids. CDR3 DNA sequence: TGTGCCAGCAGCCCCCGGGGGTGGGAGAGCACAGATACGCAGTATTTT. This sequence encodes CASSPRGWESTDTQYF.

The chain employs TRBV19 and TRBJ1-6; D is uncertain. This CDR3 contains 18 residues. Germline-derived CDR1 and CDR2 are LNHDA and SQIVND (reference sequence). V was trimmed by 0 bases and J by 10 bases, leaving 22 bases between them. This chain's CDR3 is CASSIDVTPYRSESPLHF. The CDR3 nucleotides are TGTGCCAGTAGTATAGATGTTACGCCGTACAGATCTGAGTCACCCCTCCACTTT.

The chain combines TRBV7-2 with TRBJ1-6; D gene uncertain. Trimming removed 4 bases from V and 7 bases from J, with 14 bases in between. Germline assignment: CDR1 SGHTA and CDR2 FQGNSA. This CDR3 has 15 residues. The CDR3 DNA sequence: TGTGCCAGCAGCTCGGCGAGGGCTACGAATTCACCCCTCCACTTT. Translating it yields CASSSARATNSPLHF.

The V and J genes are TRBV2 and TRBJ2-2; D may be TRBD1 or TRBD2 (6 bases each). CDR3 length: 15 residues. V dropped 2 bases and J dropped 4 bases, with 11 bases sitting between them. CDR1 is SNHLY and CDR2 is FYNNEI in the germline V gene. CDR3 sequence reads: CASSEPGAPTGELFF. The CDR3 coding sequence is TGTGCCAGCAGTGAACCGGGGGCCCCCACCGGGGAGCTGTTTTTT.

The chain combines TRBV28 with TRBJ2-1; no firm D call. There are 12 residues in the CDR3. V shed 6 bases and J shed 4 bases, with 7 bases lying between them. The germline V gene encodes CDR1 MDHEN and CDR2 SYDVKM. The CDR3 sequence: CASRSVYNEQFF. The CDR3 coding sequence is TGTGCCAGCAGATCCGTATACAATGAGCAGTTCTTC. Together with reference TRBV28 and TRBJ2-1, the CDR3 gives the full variable domain: DVKVTQSSRYLVKRTGEKVFLECVQDMDHENMFWYRQDPGLGLRLIYFSYDVKMKEKGDIPEGYSVSREKKERFSLILESASTNQTSMYLCASRSVYNEQFFGPGTRLTVL.

This chain uses TRBV5-8 with TRBJ2-7; D assignment may be TRBD1 or TRBD2 (6 bases each). The CDR3 totals 15 residues. Germline lookup yields CDR1 SGHTS and CDR2 YDEGEE. V was cut by 3 bases and J by 2 bases, with 15 bases left in between. CDR3 amino acids: CASSSRGDPPYEQYF. In nucleotides, the CDR3 is TGTGCCAGCAGCTCAAGGGGGGATCCTCCCTACGAGCAGTACTTC.

The rearrangement uses TRBV11-2 and TRBJ1-1; TRBD1 matches 7 bases. J was trimmed by 2 bases and V by 5 bases; bases with no gene match: 8. Germline CDR1 SGHAT, CDR2 FQNNGV. The CDR3 runs to 15 residues. CDR3 bases: TGTGCCAGCAGCGGGGAGGGGGCAGGAAACACTGAAGCTTTCTTT. It specifies CASSGEGAGNTEAFF.

The chain recombines TRBV6-4 with TRBJ2-1; unclear D gene. Germline V CDR1 and CDR2: MRHNA, SNTAGT. Trimming stripped 0 bases from V and 8 bases from J, with 8 bases between. CDR3 length: 13 amino acids. The CDR3 is CASSDSNRDEQFF. The CDR3 coding sequence is TGTGCCAGCAGTGACTCAAACCGGGATGAGCAGTTCTTC.

V gene TRBV7-9 combines with J gene TRBJ1-1; TRBD1 agrees at 7 bases. Trimming at V came to 1 base and at J to 5 bases, leaving 13 bases not matched to a gene. The germline V gene encodes CDR1 SEHNR and CDR2 FQNEAQ (reference sequence). The CDR3 loop spans 17 amino acids. CDR3 DNA sequence: TGTGCCAGCAGCTTAGGGGACTCACAGGGGCGGGGTACTGAAGCTTTCTTT. Residues: CASSLGDSQGRGTEAFF.

The CDR3 spells CASSGTGVWPQHF. As DNA, the CDR3 is TGTGCCAGCAGTGGGACAGGGGTATGGCCCCAGCATTTT. The chain employs TRBV6-1 and TRBJ1-5; 9 bases line up with TRBD1. V shed 4 bases, J shed 9 bases, and the junction held 4 bases outside the gene matches. The CDR3 loop spans 13 amino acids. CDR1 is MNHNS, CDR2 SASEGT, per germline.

The CDR3 nucleotides read TGTGCCTGGAGTGTACCGGGGGGGCCGAGAGAGCAGTTCTTC. It codes for CAWSVPGGPREQFF. The chain links TRBV30 to TRBJ2-1; the match to TRBD2 covers 8 bases. Germline V gene sequence: CDR1 GTSNPN, CDR2 SVGIG (reference sequence). The trim removed 0 bases at V and 10 bases at J, leaving 8 bases unmatched. The CDR3 has 14 amino acids. The full variable domain, rest sourced from reference TRBV30 and TRBJ2-1, is SQTIHQWPATLVQPVGSPLSLECTVEGTSNPNLYWYRQAAGRGLQLLFYSVGIGQISSEVPQNLSASRPQDRQFILSSKKLLLSDSGFYLCAWSVPGGPREQFFGPGTRLTVL.

The chain links TRBV10-1 to TRBJ2-7; the match to TRBD1 covers 8 bases. The end of the DNA is better explained by TRBJ2-1, so the J call may be wrong. CDR1 and CDR2 (germline): WNHNN, SYGVQD (reference sequence). CDR3 length equals 12 residues. DNA for the CDR3: TGCGCCAGCAGTAACGACAGGGGCGAGCAGTTCTTC. Translation: CASSNDRGEQFF.

The chain couples TRBV7-2 to TRBJ1-1, with 9 bases lining up with TRBD1. J was trimmed by 6 bases and V by 4 bases; bases with no gene match: 12. The CDR3 is 16 amino acids. The germline V gene has CDR1 SGHTA and CDR2 FQGNSA. This CDR3 reads CASSSLTGTGRPEAFF. The CDR3 DNA is TGTGCCAGCAGCTCACTAACCGGGACAGGGAGGCCTGAAGCTTTCTTT.

The chain recombines TRBV10-1 with TRBJ2-3; TRBD1 is a possible D gene (6 bases). Trimming cost V 3 bases and J 4 bases, with 8 bases left between them. This CDR3 is built from 13 residues. The germline gives CDR1 WNHNN, CDR2 SYGVQD (reference sequence). The CDR3 is CASSEYRADTQYF. In DNA form, the CDR3 reads TGCGCCAGCAGTGAATACAGGGCAGATACGCAGTATTTT.

To note about this clone: Different DNA sequences within this sample yield the same CDR3. This chain connects TRBV29-1 to TRBJ1-4, with no clear D. The CDR3 runs to 12 residues. V was pared by 4 bases and J by 3 bases, with 6 bases between. The germline CDR1 and CDR2 sequences are SQVTM and ANQGSEA. The CDR3 region has the DNA TGCAGCGTTGCTGGAGCTAATGAAAAACTGTTTTTT. This translates into CSVAGANEKLFF.

With respect to this clone: At the DNA level, this CDR3 is encoded by other sequences in the same sample as well. The rearrangement uses TRBV5-1 and TRBJ2-7; 9 positions agree with TRBD1. V lost 0 bases to trimming and J lost 2 bases; unmatched junction nucleotides: 3. CDR1 SGHRS and CDR2 YFSETQ come from the germline V gene. The CDR3 length is 15 residues. The CDR3 loop is CASSLEGQGTYEQYF. CDR3 DNA: TGCGCCAGCAGCTTGGAGGGACAGGGAACCTACGAGCAGTACTTC.

The chain recombines TRBV4-3 with TRBJ2-3; 7 bases are a match to TRBD1. The V gene's germline CDR1 is LGHNA and CDR2 YSLEER. The length of the CDR3 is 14 residues. The V segment lost 1 base and the J segment 5 bases; nucleotides outside the gene matches: 3. The CDR3 protein is CASSQGQGLDTQYF. The CDR3 DNA sequence: TGCGCCAGCAGCCAAGGACAGGGCCTAGATACGCAGTATTTT.

V gene TRBV30 combines with J gene TRBJ1-6; the match to TRBD1 covers 8 bases. CDR3 length: 15 amino acids. The V gene's germline CDR1 is GTSNPN and CDR2 SVGIG (reference sequence). V was clipped by 1 base and J by 4 bases; unmatched bases: 3. The chain's CDR3 is CAWSADRGYNSPLHF. The CDR3 DNA reads TGTGCCTGGAGTGCTGACAGGGGATATAATTCACCCCTCCACTTT.

The CDR3 spells CASFVPPFSGANVLTF. The CDR3 region has the DNA TGTGCCAGCTTCGTCCCCCCTTTCTCCGGGGCCAACGTCCTGACTTTC. The chain recombines TRBV18 with TRBJ2-6; D is ambiguous. This CDR3 is built from 16 residues. Germline lookup yields CDR1 KGHSH and CDR2 LQKENI. The ends were cut back, 7 bases at V and 4 bases at J, with 17 bases in the middle. The whole variable domain, remainder taken from reference TRBV18 and TRBJ2-6, is NAGVMQNPRHLVRRRGQEARLRCSPMKGHSHVYWYRQLPEEGLKFMVYLQKENIIDESGMPKERFSAEFPKEGPSILRIQQVVRGDSAAYFCASFVPPFSGANVLTFGAGSRLTVL.

V usage is TRBV30 and J usage is TRBJ2-7; possible D gene TRBD2, 5 bases. Germline V CDR1 and CDR2: GTSNPN, SVGIG (reference sequence). Trimming pared 2 bases from V and 2 bases from J, leaving 16 bases between. The CDR3 covers 15 residues. The CDR3 here is CAWSSGAGVPYEQYF. The CDR3 nucleotides are TGTGCCTGGAGTTCCGGAGCCGGGGTCCCCTACGAGCAGTACTTC.

This rearrangement joins TRBV19 to TRBJ2-2; D possibly corresponds to TRBD1 (5 bases). CDR3 length: 14 residues. CDR1 LNHDA and CDR2 SQIVND come from the germline V gene (reference sequence). The V end was cut by 0 bases, the J end by 3 bases, with 5 bases between. The CDR3 DNA reads as TGTGCCAGTAGTATAGAAGGGGACACCGGGGAGCTGTTTTTT. Residues: CASSIEGDTGELFF. The variable domain in full, with the rest retrieved from reference TRBV19 and TRBJ2-2, is DGGITQSPKYLFRKEGQNVTLSCEQNLNHDAMYWYRQDPGQGLRLIYYSQIVNDFQKGDIAEGYSVSREKKESFPLTVTSAQKNPTAFYLCASSIEGDTGELFFGEGSRLTVL.

The CDR3 DNA follows: TGTGCCAGCTCATCCTCAAGCGGCCCAACCTACACTGAAGCTTTCTTT. Translated: CASSSSSGPTYTEAFF. The chain links TRBV18 to TRBJ1-1, with D unresolved. V lost 5 bases to trimming and J lost 3 bases, with 19 bases between them. Germline assignment: CDR1 KGHSH and CDR2 LQKENI. There are 16 residues in the CDR3. Supplemented by reference TRBV18 and TRBJ1-1, the full variable domain reads NAGVMQNPRHLVRRRGQEARLRCSPMKGHSHVYWYRQLPEEGLKFMVYLQKENIIDESGMPKERFSAEFPKEGPSILRIQQVVRGDSAAYFCASSSSSGPTYTEAFFGQGTRLTVV.

V usage is TRBV5-6 and J usage is TRBJ2-7; no reliable D call. Trimming pared 4 bases from V and 2 bases from J, leaving 4 bases between. CDR1 is SGHDT, CDR2 YYEEEE, per germline. CDR3 length: 11 amino acids. CDR3 sequence reads: CASSRAYEQYF. The CDR3 DNA follows: TGTGCCAGCAGCCGAGCCTACGAGCAGTACTTC.

This chain connects TRBV6-6 to TRBJ1-2, with D possibly being TRBD1 (5 bases). From germline, CDR1 is MNHNY and CDR2 SVGAGI (reference sequence). The CDR3 runs to 15 residues. Trimming removed 2 bases at V and 2 bases at J, with 12 bases between. In DNA, the CDR3 is TGTGCCAGCAGTTACACTCCCTGGGGGAACTATGGCTACACCTTC. It specifies CASSYTPWGNYGYTF.

The rearrangement uses TRBV5-1 and TRBJ1-1, with D possibly TRBD1 on 5 matching bases. The V end was cut by 0 bases, the J end by 0 bases, with 12 bases between. Germline loops: CDR1 SGHRS, CDR2 YFSETQ. This CDR3 comprises 16 residues. CDR3 loop: CASSLEPGRLNTEAFF. In nucleotides, the CDR3 is TGCGCCAGCAGCTTGGAGCCGGGGCGGCTGAACACTGAAGCTTTCTTT. The entire variable domain, with the rest obtained from reference TRBV5-1 and TRBJ1-1, is as follows: KAGVTQTPRYLIKTRGQQVTLSCSPISGHRSVSWYQQTPGQGLQFLFEYFSETQRNKGNFPGRFSGRQFSNSRSEMNVSTLELGDSALYLCASSLEPGRLNTEAFFGQGTRLTVV.

The V call is TRBV7-8, the J call TRBJ2-3; 7 bases match TRBD2. Germline CDR1 SGHVS, CDR2 FQNEAQ. Trimming at V came to 4 bases and at J to 6 bases, leaving 4 bases not matched to a gene. The CDR3 contains 13 residues. DNA of the CDR3: TGTGCCAGCAGCTCCGCGGGAGCCGATACGCAGTATTTT. Its translation is CASSSAGADTQYF.

This chain links TRBV9 with TRBJ2-5; 8 nucleotides align to TRBD1. The ends lost 3 bases at V and 0 bases at J; junction bases unmatched: 4. Germline V gene lookup returns CDR1 SGDLS and CDR2 YYNGEE. The length of the CDR3 is 15 residues. The CDR3 spells CASSATGGYQETQYF. CDR3 DNA: TGTGCCAGCAGCGCAACAGGGGGTTACCAAGAGACCCAGTACTTC.

The genes are TRBV18 and TRBJ1-5, with 10 positions matching TRBD1. CDR1 is KGHSH and CDR2 is LQKENI in the germline V gene. The CDR3 has 14 amino acids. Germline trimming cut 5 bases from V and 9 bases from J; bases unmatched to any gene: 7. This chain's CDR3 is CASSTGTGDRPQHF. DNA of the CDR3: TGTGCCAGCTCAACCGGGACAGGGGATAGGCCCCAGCATTTT.

The V gene is TRBV4-1, the J gene TRBJ1-6; maybe TRBD1 (5 bases). Germline V gene lookup returns CDR1 MGHRA and CDR2 YSYEKL. The CDR3 totals 12 residues. The V end was cut by 2 bases, the J end by 12 bases, with 8 bases between. The CDR3 loop reads CASSQQGLPLHF. The CDR3 DNA is TGCGCCAGCAGCCAACAGGGCCTACCCCTCCACTTT.

This clone occurred once. This chain uses TRBV6-6 with TRBJ1-3; 7 positions agree with TRBD1. CDR1 is MNHNY and CDR2 is SVGAGI in the germline V gene (reference sequence). With 5 bases clipped from V and 0 bases from J, the junction kept 7 bases outside the gene matches. This CDR3 is built from 16 residues. In DNA, the CDR3 is TGTGCCAGCAGTAATCGGGACAGACTCTCTGGAAACACCATATATTTT. Amino acid sequence: CASSNRDRLSGNTIYF.